Below are 24 T cell receptor beta chains sequenced from a single sample in a study of CD8 T cells in Susac syndrome (dated by TCRdb to between 2018 and 2021). Library creation used the immunoSEQ multiplex PCR assay. RNA was extracted using the RNeasy kit, and about 0.45 to 1 ug of the RNA was reverse transcribed with random hexamers. TCRdb trimmed the raw reads at Q25, called clones with MiXCR and kept productive beta chains. CDR3 protein sequences are deduplicated, and each keeps its most common genes and DNA. The sample has roughly 200,000 distinct CDR3 sequences on record, approximately 93% of them singletons. Jointly, the top ten make up 0.09% to 0.12% of the sample. Sequenced: CD4+ T cells from PBMCs. These receptors originate from a human donor in good health.

The chain carries TRBV7-2 and TRBJ1-2, with TRBD1 matching over 9 bases. Trimming cost V 3 bases and J 3 bases; bases outside gene matches: 5. Germline values: CDR1 SGHTA, CDR2 FQGNSA. The CDR3 is 15 residues long. The CDR3 coding sequence is TGTGCCAGCAGCTTTAACAGGGGGCCGCACTATGGCTACACCTTC. It specifies CASSFNRGPHYGYTF.

CDR3 in DNA: TGTGCCAGCAGCGTAGGAGGGATCGGTTCACCCCTCCACTTT. This sequence encodes CASSVGGIGSPLHF. V and J are TRBV9 and TRBJ1-6; D ambiguous. The ends were cut back, 0 bases at V and 9 bases at J, with 10 bases in the middle. The CDR3 extends over 14 amino acids. The germline V gene encodes CDR1 SGDLS and CDR2 YYNGEE.

The chain employs TRBV7-2 and TRBJ2-5; no reliable D call. CDR3 length: 13 amino acids. Germline lookup yields CDR1 SGHTA and CDR2 FQGNSA. Trimming stripped 1 base from V and 7 bases from J, with 10 bases between. The CDR3 spells CASSLEVVGTQYF. The CDR3, as DNA: TGTGCCAGCAGCTTAGAGGTCGTGGGGACCCAGTACTTC.

This chain links TRBV23-1 with TRBJ2-1; 8 bases fit TRBD2. TRBV23-1 is an ORF; its function is uncertain. Unmatched junction bases numbered 5, after V lost 6 bases and J lost 4 bases. The CDR3 contains 14 residues. The DNA for the CDR3 is TGCGCCAGCAGCCGGGGGGGTAAGTACAATGAGCAGTTCTTC. This codes for CASSRGGKYNEQFF.

The gene calls are TRBV5-1 and TRBJ1-2, with 11 positions matching TRBD1. Trimming cost V 0 bases and J 7 bases; bases outside gene matches: 5. The V gene's germline CDR1 is SGHRS and CDR2 YFSETQ. The CDR3 is 15 residues long. CDR3 coding DNA: TGCGCCAGCAGCTTGGATGGACAGGGGGCGCCTGGCTACACCTTC. Translating gives CASSLDGQGAPGYTF.

This clonotype was seen only once. The genes are TRBV7-2 and TRBJ2-3; no reliable D call. There are 16 residues in the CDR3. Per the germline V gene, CDR1 is SGHTA and CDR2 is FQGNSA. V gave up 0 bases and J gave up 3 bases, with 13 bases separating them. The CDR3 spells CASSLATGRTTDTQYF. The CDR3 region has the DNA TGTGCCAGCAGCTTAGCGACTGGCAGAACAACAGATACGCAGTATTTT.

This chain links TRBV14 with TRBJ2-4; D is uncertain. Trimming pared 7 bases from V and 0 bases from J, leaving 10 bases between. Germline values: CDR1 SGHDN, CDR2 FVKESK. This CDR3 is built from 14 residues. This chain's CDR3 is CASNPYLAKNIQYF. In nucleotides, the CDR3 is TGTGCCAGCAACCCATATCTAGCCAAAAACATTCAGTACTTC. The variable domain in full, with the rest retrieved from reference TRBV14 and TRBJ2-4, is EAGVTQFPSHSVIEKGQTVTLRCDPISGHDNLYWYRRVMGKEIKFLLHFVKESKQDESGMPNNRFLAERTGGTYSTLKVQPAELEDSGVYFCASNPYLAKNIQYFGAGTRLSVL.

CDR3 loop: CASSLALSYNEQFF. Here the CDR3 DNA reads TGTGCCAGCAGCCTAGCTCTAAGCTACAATGAGCAGTTCTTC. The genes are TRBV3-1 and TRBJ2-1; no definite D call. CDR1 is LGHDT, CDR2 YNNKEL, per germline (reference sequence). Trimming left V 4 bases short and J 3 bases short, with 10 bases between. This CDR3 is 14 amino acids long.

This chain connects TRBV4-2 to TRBJ2-6; D may be TRBD1 or TRBD2 (5 bases each). V lost 0 bases and J 4 bases, leaving 10 bases between the germline ends. Germline V gene data show CDR1 as LGHNA and CDR2 as YNFKEQ. The CDR3 totals 16 residues. CDR3 bases: TGTGCCAGCAGCCAAGAACGGGGCTCCGGGGCCAACGTCCTGACTTTC. It translates to CASSQERGSGANVLTF.

This chain connects TRBV30 to TRBJ1-6, with TRBD1 as a possible D gene (5 bases). The CDR3 loop spans 14 amino acids. The germline V gene has CDR1 GTSNPN and CDR2 SVGIG (reference sequence). The germline V and J ends were trimmed by 4 bases and 5 bases, with 12 bases remaining between them. CDR3 DNA sequence: TGTGCCTGGACGGGACTGCGGAATAATTCACCCCTCCACTTT. Translated, it gives CAWTGLRNNSPLHF.

In its sample, this clonotype was seen once. V and J are TRBV5-1 and TRBJ2-7; TRBD1 or TRBD2 may be the D gene (5 bases each). The ends were cut back, 4 bases at V and 0 bases at J, with 11 bases in the middle. Germline assignment: CDR1 SGHRS and CDR2 YFSETQ. The CDR3 extends over 14 amino acids. The chain's CDR3 is CASSPWDGSYEQYF. The DNA of the CDR3 is TGCGCCAGCAGCCCCTGGGACGGCTCCTACGAGCAGTACTTC.

CDR3 loop: CASSPAVLETQYF. In nucleotides, the CDR3 is TGTGCCAGCTCTCCGGCCGTTTTGGAGACCCAGTACTTC. The chain couples TRBV18 to TRBJ2-5; D unclear. The CDR3 extends over 13 amino acids. Germline CDR1 is KGHSH and CDR2 is LQKENI. V lost 6 bases to trimming and J lost 5 bases, with 13 bases between them.

The rearrangement links TRBV29-1 to TRBJ2-1; D gene unclear. The CDR3 contains 14 residues. The germline V and J ends were trimmed by 7 bases and 3 bases, with 16 bases remaining between them. Germline values: CDR1 SQVTM, CDR2 ANQGSEA. The CDR3 bases are TGCAGCGCTGAGAAGGATCCGGGCTACAATGAGCAGTTCTTC. Translated: CSAEKDPGYNEQFF.

The chain is built from TRBV4-1 and TRBJ2-5, with D possibly being TRBD1 (6 bases). This CDR3 region has 14 residues. Trimming cost V 1 base and J 7 bases, with 13 bases left between them. Per the germline V gene, CDR1 is MGHRA and CDR2 is YSYEKL. CDR3: CASSQGDRGGTQYF. The CDR3 coding sequence is TGCGCCAGCAGCCAAGGCGACAGAGGGGGGACCCAGTACTTC.

The chain employs TRBV20-1 and TRBJ2-3; 8 positions match TRBD2. Per the germline V gene, CDR1 is DFQATT and CDR2 is SNEGSKA (reference sequence). The trim removed 3 bases at V and 6 bases at J, leaving 5 bases unmatched. The CDR3 consists of 13 residues. The DNA for the CDR3 is TGCAGTGCTAGCGGGGGGGCCAGGGATACGCAGTATTTT. As protein: CSASGGARDTQYF.

V and J are TRBV19 and TRBJ2-7; 7 nucleotides align to TRBD1. The junction had 5 bases not matched to a gene; V was cut back by 5 bases and J by 1 base. The CDR3 loop spans 14 amino acids. CDR1 and CDR2 (germline): LNHDA, SQIVND (reference sequence). The CDR3 DNA reads as TGTGCCAGTAGTGTAACGGGACAGTCCTACGAGCAGTACTTC. Translated, it gives CASSVTGQSYEQYF.

The CDR3 DNA reads TGTGCCAGCTCACCAAACCCGGGCGGGACGTATACGCAGTATTTT. Its translation: CASSPNPGGTYTQYF. V and J are TRBV18 and TRBJ2-3, with D perhaps matching TRBD2 (6 bases). V was clipped by 2 bases and J by 7 bases, with 16 bases between them. The germline V gene has CDR1 KGHSH and CDR2 LQKENI. This CDR3 spans 15 amino acids.

The V and J genes are TRBV29-1 and TRBJ2-1, with TRBD1 identical over 11 bases. V trimming: 6 bases; J trimming: 3 bases; junction bases outside the gene matches: 4. This CDR3 is built from 14 residues. The germline V gene has CDR1 SQVTM and CDR2 ANQGSEA. CDR3 region: CSVKGTGGYNEQFF. CDR3 coding DNA: TGCAGCGTCAAAGGGACAGGGGGCTACAATGAGCAGTTCTTC.

The chain combines TRBV4-2 with TRBJ2-3; possible D gene TRBD1, 6 bases. Deletions cut 1 base from V and 6 bases from J, with 17 bases between. The CDR3 consists of 16 residues. Germline loops: CDR1 LGHNA, CDR2 YNFKEQ. The CDR3 DNA follows: TGTGCCAGCAGCCAAGTAGGGGGACCTTTAGCGGATACGCAGTATTTT. Translating it yields CASSQVGGPLADTQYF.

The genes are TRBV4-1 and TRBJ2-3; D is possibly TRBD1 or TRBD2 (5 bases each). The CDR3 loop spans 15 amino acids. The germline V gene has CDR1 MGHRA and CDR2 YSYEKL. The V gene lost 0 bases and the J gene lost 10 bases, with 17 bases spanning the gap. DNA of the CDR3: TGCGCCAGCAGCCAAGATGGGGGTCGGCCTCTACCGCAGTATTTT. This codes for CASSQDGGRPLPQYF.

This chain joins TRBV28 and TRBJ2-5; 10 bases are shared with TRBD1. CDR1 MDHEN and CDR2 SYDVKM come from the germline V gene. The V gene end was trimmed by 5 bases and the J gene end by 1 base; junction bases not matched to a gene: 10. The CDR3 totals 17 residues. CDR3: CASSPNPGTGVQETQYF. CDR3 in DNA: TGTGCCAGCAGTCCGAACCCCGGGACAGGGGTCCAAGAGACCCAGTACTTC.

For this clonotype: The germline gene is not matched at one end of the junction; a read error may be the cause. The chain has TRBV2 and TRBJ2-5, with D possibly being TRBD1 (5 bases). Germline V gives CDR1 SNHLY, CDR2 FYNNEI. The CDR3 totals 13 residues. CDR3 bases: TGTGCAAGCAGGGTAGACCACCAAGAGACCCAGTACTTC. It translates to CASRVDHQETQYF.

The chain links TRBV6-1 to TRBJ2-7; weak D call: TRBD1 (5 bases). CDR3 length: 15 residues. Deletions cut 8 bases from V and 2 bases from J, with 19 bases between. Germline V lookup: CDR1 MNHNS, CDR2 SASEGT. The CDR3 spells CASLWGLRVPYEQYF. In nucleotides, the CDR3 is TGTGCCAGCCTATGGGGCCTAAGGGTTCCCTACGAGCAGTACTTC.

V and J are TRBV6-5 and TRBJ2-3; D remains unclear. Per germline, CDR1 MNHEY and CDR2 SVGAGI. The germline V and J ends were trimmed by 5 bases and 4 bases, with 4 bases remaining between them. This CDR3 is 11 amino acids long. This chain's CDR3 is CASSTSDTQYF. As DNA, the CDR3 is TGTGCCAGCAGTACATCAGATACGCAGTATTTT.